This T cell receptor beta chain was observed in a study of CD8+ T cells in alopecia areata. The wider study: Treated patients received oral tofacitinib, 5 to 10 mg twice daily.

The CDR3 loop spans 13 amino acids. Trimming took off 4 bases at V and 5 bases at J, with 10 bases between the two ends. Germline CDR1 SGHRS, CDR2 YFSETQ. Treatment reported: oral pan-JAK inhibitor, 5-10 mg twice daily. This clone was seen only once. Following extraction, RNA underwent reverse transcription to cDNA, which served as the sequencing template. The repertoire was sequenced with immunoSEQ multiplex PCR; TCRdb's copy has only in-frame clones and lacks some. The sample has some 200,000 clones, more than 55% seen once. The sample was CD4+ T cells sorted from blood, taken at week 4, from a patient treated with tofacitinib. The sequence was collected from a human donor with alopecia areata. The rearrangement uses TRBV5-1 and TRBJ1-5; D may be TRBD1 (5 bases). CDR3 nucleotides: TGCGCCAGCAGCCCCCGAGGGGATCAGCCCCAGCATTTT. It codes for CASSPRGDQPQHF.